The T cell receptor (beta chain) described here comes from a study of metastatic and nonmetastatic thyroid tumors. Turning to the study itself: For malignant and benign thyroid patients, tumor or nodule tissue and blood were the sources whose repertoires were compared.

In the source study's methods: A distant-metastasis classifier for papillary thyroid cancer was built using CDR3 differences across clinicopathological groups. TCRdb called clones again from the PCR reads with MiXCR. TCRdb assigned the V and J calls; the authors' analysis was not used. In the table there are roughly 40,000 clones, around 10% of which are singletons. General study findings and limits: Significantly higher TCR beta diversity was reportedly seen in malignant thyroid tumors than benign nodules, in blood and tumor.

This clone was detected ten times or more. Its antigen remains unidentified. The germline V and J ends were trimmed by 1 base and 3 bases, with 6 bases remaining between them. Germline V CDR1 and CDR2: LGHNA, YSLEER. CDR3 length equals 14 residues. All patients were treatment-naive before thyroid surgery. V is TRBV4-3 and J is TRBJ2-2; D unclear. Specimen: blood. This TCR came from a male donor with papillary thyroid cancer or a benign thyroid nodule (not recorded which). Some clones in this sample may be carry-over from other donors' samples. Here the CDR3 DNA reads TGCGCCAGCAGCCAAGCACCCTACACCGGGGAGCTGTTTTTT. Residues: CASSQAPYTGELFF.